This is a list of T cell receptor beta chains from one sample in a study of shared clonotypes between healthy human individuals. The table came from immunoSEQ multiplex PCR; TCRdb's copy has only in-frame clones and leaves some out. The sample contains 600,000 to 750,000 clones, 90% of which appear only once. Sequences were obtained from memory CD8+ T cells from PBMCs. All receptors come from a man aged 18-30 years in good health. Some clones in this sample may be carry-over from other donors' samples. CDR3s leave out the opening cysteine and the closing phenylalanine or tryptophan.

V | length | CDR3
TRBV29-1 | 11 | SVVAANTGELF
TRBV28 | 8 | AVGTDTQY
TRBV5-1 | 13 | ASSLRQDRSYEQY
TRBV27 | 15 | ASSTRWRVKPGYEQY
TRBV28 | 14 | ASSGARDSYYNEQF
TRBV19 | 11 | ASSMSSLYEQY
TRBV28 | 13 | ASSTHRGFINEQF
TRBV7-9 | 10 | ASSLSAREQY
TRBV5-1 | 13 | ASSTGLADYNEQF
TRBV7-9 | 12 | ASSPRDYLYEQY
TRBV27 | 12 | ASSLVQGYNEQF
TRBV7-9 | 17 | ASSLALLRHLSSYNEQF
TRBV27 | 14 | ASSLSAGSRVYEQY
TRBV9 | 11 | ASSLFSYNEQF
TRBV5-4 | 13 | ASSSFLQGSDTQY
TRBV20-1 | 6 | SAPRGT
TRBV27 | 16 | ASSPYIPRDGETYEQY
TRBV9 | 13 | ASSADRTNPGGYT
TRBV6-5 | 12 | ASAPKGQIYEQY
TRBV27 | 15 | ASSLVRVRGRAGELF
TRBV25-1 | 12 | ASSLSGSYNEQF
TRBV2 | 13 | ASSGSTGGSDEQY
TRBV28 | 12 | ASSSQGPEETQY
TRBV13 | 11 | ASSRDRGNEQY
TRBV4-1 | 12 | ASSLGAPGYEQY
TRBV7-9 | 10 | ASSLPLRKLF
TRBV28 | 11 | ASSLGRRETQY
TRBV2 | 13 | ASKAGLAGWNEQF
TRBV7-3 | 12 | ASSLTGEQETQY
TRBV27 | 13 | ASGFTGVGDQPQH
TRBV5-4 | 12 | ASSLASGTDTQY
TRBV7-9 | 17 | ASSPGTGGGDLNTGELF
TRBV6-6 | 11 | ASSYGTGDTQY
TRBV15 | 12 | ATSQLAVDNEQF